The following is a T cell receptor (beta chain) sequence with its context. Its antigen is not known. This entry belongs to a study of cytomegalovirus exposure and HLA in healthy donors. General study findings and limits: Common viral pathogens were later found to be apparently linked to several of the most significant clusters. Reportedly, HLA-A and HLA-B alleles of most subjects were accurately predicted from TCR beta.

V shed 4 bases, J shed 2 bases, and the junction held 8 bases outside the gene matches. Per germline, CDR1 SGHAT and CDR2 FQNNGV. This CDR3 has 15 residues. The PCR was carried out with 60 Vbeta primers and 13 Jbeta primers. Assay: immunoSEQ multiplex PCR; the TCRdb copy retains only in-frame clones and omits some. The sample holds some 200,000 clones, approximately 80% seen once. V is TRBV11-2 and J is TRBJ2-7; 7 bases map to TRBD1. The TCR comes from a girl between 5 and 17 years old in good health and CMV-seronegative. Sequencing was done on a sample of PBMCs. CDR3 nucleotide sequence: TGTGCCAGCAGCTATACAGGGGCGCCGGCCTACGAGCAGTACTTC. It specifies CASSYTGAPAYEQYF.